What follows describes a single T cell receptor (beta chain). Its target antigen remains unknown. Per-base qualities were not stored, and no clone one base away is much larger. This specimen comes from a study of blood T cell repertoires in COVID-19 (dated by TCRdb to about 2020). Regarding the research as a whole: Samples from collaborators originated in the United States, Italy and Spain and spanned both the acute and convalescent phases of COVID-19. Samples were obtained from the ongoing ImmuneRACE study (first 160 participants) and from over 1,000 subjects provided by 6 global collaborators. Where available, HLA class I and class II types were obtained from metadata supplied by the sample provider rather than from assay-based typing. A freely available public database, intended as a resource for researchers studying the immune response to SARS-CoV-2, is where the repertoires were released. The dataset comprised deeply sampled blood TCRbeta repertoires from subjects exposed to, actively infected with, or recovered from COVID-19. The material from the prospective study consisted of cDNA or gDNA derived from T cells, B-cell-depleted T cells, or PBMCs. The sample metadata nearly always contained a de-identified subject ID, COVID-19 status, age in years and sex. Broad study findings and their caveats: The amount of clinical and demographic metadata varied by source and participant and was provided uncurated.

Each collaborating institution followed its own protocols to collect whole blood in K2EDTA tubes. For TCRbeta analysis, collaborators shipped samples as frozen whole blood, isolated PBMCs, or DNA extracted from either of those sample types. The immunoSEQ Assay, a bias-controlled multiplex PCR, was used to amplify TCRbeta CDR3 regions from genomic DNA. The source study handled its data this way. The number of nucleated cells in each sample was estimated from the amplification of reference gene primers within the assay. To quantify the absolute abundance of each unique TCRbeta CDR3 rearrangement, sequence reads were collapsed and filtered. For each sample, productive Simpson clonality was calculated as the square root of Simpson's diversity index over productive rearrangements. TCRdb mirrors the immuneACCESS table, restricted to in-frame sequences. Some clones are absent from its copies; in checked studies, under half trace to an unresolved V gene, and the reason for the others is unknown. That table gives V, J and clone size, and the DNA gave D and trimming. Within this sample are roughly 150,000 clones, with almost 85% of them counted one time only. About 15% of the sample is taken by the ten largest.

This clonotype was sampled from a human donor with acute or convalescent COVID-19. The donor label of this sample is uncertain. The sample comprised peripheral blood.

The CDR3 loop reads CATTRQGKTEAFF. The nucleotide sequence is TGTGCCACCACCCGACAGGGAAAGACTGAAGCTTTCTTT. Rearrangement joined TRBV15 to TRBJ1-1; 7 junctional bases match TRBD1. The CDR3 starts with the cysteine, ends with the phenylalanine, and has 13 residues. Only the CDR3 portion is preserved as DNA: 39 bases, with reading frame beginning at the first base. Taken from the germline V gene (reference sequence), the CDR1 and CDR2 loops are LNHNV and YYDKDF. From V the trimming removes 7 bases and from J it removes 5 bases, while the gene matches leave 7 bases of the junction unaccounted for.